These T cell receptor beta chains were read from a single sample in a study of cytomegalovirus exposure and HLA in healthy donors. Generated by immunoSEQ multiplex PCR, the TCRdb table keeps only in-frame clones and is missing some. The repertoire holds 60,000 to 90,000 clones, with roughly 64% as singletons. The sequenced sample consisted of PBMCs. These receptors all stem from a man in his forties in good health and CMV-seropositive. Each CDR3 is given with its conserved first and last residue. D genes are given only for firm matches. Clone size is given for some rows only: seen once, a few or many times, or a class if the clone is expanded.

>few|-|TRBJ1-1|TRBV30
TGTGCCTGGAGTGTTGTCTCTGAAGCTTTCTTT
CAWSVVSEAFF
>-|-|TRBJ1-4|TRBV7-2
TGTGCCAGCAGCTTATTTTCACCATTTACAGCTAATGAAAAACTGTTTTTT
CASSLFSPFTANEKLFF
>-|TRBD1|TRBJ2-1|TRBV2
TGTGCCAGCAGGCTCCGGGACAGCGATGGGAATGAGCAGTTCTTC
CASRLRDSDGNEQFF
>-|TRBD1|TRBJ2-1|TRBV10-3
TGTGCCACCTGCCCCCAGGGACAGGGGGTCAATGAGCAGTTCTTC
CATCPQGQGVNEQFF
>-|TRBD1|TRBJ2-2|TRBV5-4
TGTGCCAGCAGTCCTGGGACAGGGGGGGCCGGGGAGCTGTTTTTT
CASSPGTGGAGELFF
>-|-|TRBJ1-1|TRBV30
TGTGCCTGGAGGTGGTACAGCAACACTGAAGCTTTCTTT
CAWRWYSNTEAFF
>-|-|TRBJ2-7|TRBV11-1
TGTGCCAGCAGCTTCGACAGACGCGCCTGGGAGCAGTACTTC
CASSFDRRAWEQYF
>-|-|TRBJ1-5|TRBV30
TGTGCCTGGAGCGGGGGTCTTTCTAGCAATCAGCCCCAGCATTTT
CAWSGGLSSNQPQHF
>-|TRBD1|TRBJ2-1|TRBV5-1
TGCGCCAGCAGCTTAAGACAGGGGGCGACCAATGAGCAGTTCTTC
CASSLRQGATNEQFF
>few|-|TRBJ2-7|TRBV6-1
TGTGCCGTAACAACACGGCAGGGCAGGTACGAGCAGTACTTC
CAVTTRQGRYEQYF
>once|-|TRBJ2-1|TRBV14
TGTGCCAGCAGCCAAGATAACTGGTACAATGAGCAGTTCTTC
CASSQDNWYNEQFF
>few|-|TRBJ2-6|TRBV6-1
TGTGCCAGCAGGGACATCGTCTCTGGGGCCAACGTCCTGACTTTC
CASRDIVSGANVLTF
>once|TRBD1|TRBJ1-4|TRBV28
TGTGCCAGCAGTTTGTCGGACAGGAGATTTGAAAAACTGTTTTTT
CASSLSDRRFEKLFF
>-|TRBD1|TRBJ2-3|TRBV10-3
TGTGCCATCAGTGCGACAGGGGGGGGCACAGATACGCAGTATTTT
CAISATGGGTDTQYF
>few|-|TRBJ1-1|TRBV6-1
TGTGCCAGCAGTGAACTTCGGAGTTACACTGAAGCTTTCTTT
CASSELRSYTEAFF
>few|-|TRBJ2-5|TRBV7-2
TGTGCCAGCAGCTTGGAGAATATGTTCGAGACCCAGTACTTC
CASSLENMFETQYF
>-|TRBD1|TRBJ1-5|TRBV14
TGTGCCAGCAGCCAAGAAATTGGGACAGGGGAGGGAAATCAGCCCCAGCATTTT
CASSQEIGTGEGNQPQHF
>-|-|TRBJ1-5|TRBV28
TGTGCCACCTTTCCAAATCCGAGGTGGGGCAATCAGCCCCAGCATTTT
CATFPNPRWGNQPQHF
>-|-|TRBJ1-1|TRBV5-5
TGTGCCAGCAGCCATGGGGGGGACACTGAAGCTTTCTTT
CASSHGGDTEAFF
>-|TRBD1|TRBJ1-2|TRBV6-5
TGTGCCAGCCACGGACAGGGGGCAGGTCAAGGCGGCTACACCTTC
CASHGQGAGQGGYTF
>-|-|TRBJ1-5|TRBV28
TGTGCCAGTACCAGGAGCAATCAGCCCCAGCATTTT
CASTRSNQPQHF
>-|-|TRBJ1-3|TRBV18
TGTGCCAGCTCCCCCCCTGGTAGCTCTGGAAACACCATATATTTT
CASSPPGSSGNTIYF
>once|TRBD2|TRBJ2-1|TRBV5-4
TGTGCCAGCAGTGTGGCGGGACTAGTTGGCTATGAGCAGTTCTTC
CASSVAGLVGYEQFF
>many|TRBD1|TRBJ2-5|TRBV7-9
TGTGCCAGCAGCCCGGGACAGTTAGGAGAGACCCAGTACTTC
CASSPGQLGETQYF
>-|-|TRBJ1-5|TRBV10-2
TGCGCCACGTCTACAGGGTCTGCTCAGCCCCAGCATTTT
CATSTGSAQPQHF
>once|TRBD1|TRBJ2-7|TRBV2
TGTGCCAGCAGTGAGGAGGAATTGGACAGGGCTGTTTTTCAGTACTTC
CASSEEELDRAVFQYF